What follows are 8 T cell receptor beta chains derived from one specimen sequenced in a study of blood T cells in healthy people across ages. For the second PCR, which ran for about 6 to 11 cycles, a sample-barcoded 5' primer and a J-beta primer mix were used. TCRdb recomputed calls from the 5' RACE reads with MiXCR, one row per CDR3 protein. The sample carries roughly 500,000 distinct CDR3 sequences, 25% to 30% recorded once. Source material: blood. These receptors were taken from a woman between 65 and 79 years old in good health.

This clonotype showed up just a few times. V and J are TRBV4-2 and TRBJ1-1; D unresolved. CDR3 length: 16 amino acids. Trimming left V 0 bases short and J 1 base short, with 12 bases between. Germline CDR1 LGHNA, CDR2 YNFKEQ. Here the CDR3 reads CASSQDTRSANTEAFF. The CDR3, as DNA: TGTGCCAGCAGCCAAGATACCCGGTCCGCGAACACTGAAGCTTTCTTT.

This clonotype was observed a handful of times. J is TRBJ2-1 and V is TRBV20-1, with 13 bases identical to TRBD2. J was trimmed by 6 bases and V by 3 bases; bases with no gene match: 8. The germline V gene has CDR1 DFQATT and CDR2 SNEGSKA (reference sequence). This CDR3 has 16 amino acids. Here the CDR3 DNA reads TGCAGTGCTAGGTCCCCGGGACTAGCGGGAAGCAATGAGCAGTTCTTC. It specifies CSARSPGLAGSNEQFF.

V and J are TRBV7-3 and TRBJ2-3; D remains ambiguous. V lost 5 bases to trimming and J lost 5 bases, with 8 bases between them. The CDR3 is 12 residues long. The germline CDR1 and CDR2 sequences are SGHTA and FQGTGA. The CDR3 spells CASSGVRDTQYF. DNA of the CDR3: TGTGCCAGCAGCGGGGTAAGAGATACGCAGTATTTT.

The chain recombines TRBV4-3 with TRBJ1-2; the D gene is possibly TRBD1 (5 bases). Per the germline V gene, CDR1 is LGHNA and CDR2 is YSLEER. Trimming removed 0 bases at V and 3 bases at J, with 11 bases between. CDR3 length equals 15 residues. The CDR3 coding sequence is TGCGCCAGCAGCCAAGAGCTGGGAGGGGACTATGGCTACACCTTC. Its translation is CASSQELGGDYGYTF.

This clonotype has only a few counts. Germline is not matched at one junction end, which may reflect a read error. CDR3 residues: CASNLSEQGGPGANVLTF. The DNA for the CDR3 is TGCGCCAGCAACTTGTCCGAGCAGGGGGGCCCTGGGGCCAACGTCCTGACTTTC. V and J are TRBV5-1 and TRBJ2-6; TRBD1 is a possible D gene (7 bases). Germline V gives CDR1 SGHRS, CDR2 YFSETQ. The CDR3 runs 18 residues.

The table lists this clonotype with a few counts. The chain uses TRBV7-9 and TRBJ1-4, with unresolved D. Germline V lookup: CDR1 SEHNR, CDR2 FQNEAQ (reference sequence). Trimming removed 5 bases from V and 4 bases from J, with 11 bases in between. The CDR3 spans 14 residues. This chain's CDR3 is CASSPPLSNEKLFF. The CDR3 DNA reads as TGTGCCAGCAGCCCCCCCCTCAGTAATGAAAAACTGTTTTTT. Looking up the rest from reference TRBV7-9 and TRBJ1-4 gives the full variable domain: DTGVSQNPRHKITKRGQNVTFRCDPISEHNRLYWYRQTLGQGPEFLTYFQNEAQLEKSRLLSDRFSAERPKGSFSTLEIQRTEQGDSAMYLCASSPPLSNEKLFFGSGTQLSVL.

The sample holds many counts of this clonotype. The CDR3 coding sequence is TGTGCCAGCAGCTTAGCCGGAGCTCAAGAGACCCAGTACTTC. This gives the protein CASSLAGAQETQYF. The genes are TRBV7-2 and TRBJ2-5; no reliable D call. CDR1 SGHTA and CDR2 FQGNSA come from the germline V gene. The CDR3 consists of 14 residues. The V end was cut by 0 bases, the J end by 2 bases, with 7 bases between. Supplemented by reference TRBV7-2 and TRBJ2-5, the full variable domain reads GAGVSQSPSNKVTEKGKDVELRCDPISGHTALYWYRQSLGQGLEFLIYFQGNSAPDKSGLPSDRFSAERTGGSVSTLTIQRTQQEDSAVYLCASSLAGAQETQYFGPGTRLLVL.

This clonotype was counted a few times. The chain is built from TRBV5-6 and TRBJ2-5; D remains ambiguous. The CDR3 is made up of 16 amino acids. Trimming removed 4 bases from V and 2 bases from J, with 18 bases in between. Germline CDR1 SGHDT, CDR2 YYEEEE. CDR3 loop: CASSPWASAVQETQYF. CDR3 DNA sequence: TGTGCCAGCAGCCCCTGGGCCAGCGCGGTGCAAGAGACCCAGTACTTC.